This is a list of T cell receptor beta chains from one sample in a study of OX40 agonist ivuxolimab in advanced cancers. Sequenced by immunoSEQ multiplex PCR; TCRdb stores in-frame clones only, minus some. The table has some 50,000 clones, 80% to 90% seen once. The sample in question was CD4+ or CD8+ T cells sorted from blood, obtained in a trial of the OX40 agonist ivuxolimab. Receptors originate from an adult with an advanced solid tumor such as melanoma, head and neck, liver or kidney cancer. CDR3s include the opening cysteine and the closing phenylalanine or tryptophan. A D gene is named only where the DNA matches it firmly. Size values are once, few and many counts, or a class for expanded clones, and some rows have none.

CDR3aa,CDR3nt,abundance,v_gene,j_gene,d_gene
CAPGRGGTQETQYF,TGTGCCCCAGGCCGCGGGGGGACCCAAGAGACCCAGTACTTC,.,TRBV5-4,TRBJ2-5,TRBD2
CASSKSGGSDEKLFF,TGTGCCAGCAGCAAAAGTGGGGGATCGGATGAAAAACTGTTTTTT,few,TRBV7-2,TRBJ1-4,.
CASSFDGQSTDTQYF,TGTGCCAGCAGCTTTGACGGTCAAAGCACAGATACGCAGTATTTT,.,TRBV7-2,TRBJ2-3,.
CAWSVQRDGYTF,TGTGCCTGGAGTGTACAAAGGGATGGCTACACCTTC,once,TRBV30,TRBJ1-2,.
CASSERSPRTGGKSDTQYF,TGTGCCAGCAGTGAAAGGTCCCCTCGGACAGGGGGGAAATCAGATACGCAGTATTTT,.,TRBV6-1,TRBJ2-3,TRBD1
CASSLKATGTGSYEQYF,TGCGCCAGCAGCTTGAAAGCGACCGGGACAGGGTCGTACGAGCAGTACTTC,.,TRBV5-1,TRBJ2-7,TRBD1
CSVEKGPNQPQHF,TGCAGCGTTGAAAAGGGGCCCAATCAGCCCCAGCATTTT,.,TRBV29-1,TRBJ1-5,.
CASSLGTGNTGELFF,TGCGCCAGCAGCTTAGGGACGGGAAACACCGGGGAGCTGTTTTTT,.,TRBV5-1,TRBJ2-2,.
CASSGGQGGLETQYF,TGTGCCAGCAGCGGGGGACAGGGAGGTTTGGAGACCCAGTACTTC,.,TRBV9,TRBJ2-5,TRBD1
CASSPKGRVGEKLFF,TGTGCCAGCAGCCCGAAGGGCAGGGTCGGAGAAAAACTGTTTTTT,.,TRBV5-6,TRBJ1-4,.
CATSRSGDRQRYGYTF,TGTGCCACCAGCAGGTCCGGGGACAGGCAGAGATATGGCTACACCTTC,once,TRBV15,TRBJ1-2,TRBD1
CSARDRQRQFF,TGCAGTGCTAGAGATCGCCAGAGGCAGTTCTTC,.,TRBV20-1,TRBJ2-1,.
CASSLDGTGTYNEQFF,TGTGCCAGCAGCTTAGATGGGACAGGGACTTACAATGAGCAGTTCTTC,.,TRBV11-3,TRBJ2-1,TRBD1
CAISERVIQETQYF,TGTGCCATCAGTGAAAGAGTTATCCAAGAGACCCAGTACTTC,.,TRBV10-3,TRBJ2-5,.
CASSEGQTYNEQFF,TGCGCCAGCAGCGAGGGACAGACATACAATGAGCAGTTCTTC,once,TRBV5-1,TRBJ2-1,TRBD1
CASSLGTIGNTDTQYF,TGCGCCAGCAGCTTGGGGACAATTGGTAACACAGATACGCAGTATTTT,.,TRBV5-1,TRBJ2-3,.
CASSLAGGRRETQYF,TGTGCCAGCAGCTTAGCGGGTGGAAGGCGAGAGACCCAGTACTTC,.,TRBV7-7,TRBJ2-5,.
CASSLSGFLSKQETQYF,TGTGCCAGCAGTTTATCAGGGTTTCTAAGTAAGCAAGAGACCCAGTACTTC,.,TRBV28,TRBJ2-5,.
CASSFTFYRGSPLHF,TGTGCCAGCAGCTTCACTTTTTACAGGGGTTCACCCCTCCACTTT,.,TRBV13,TRBJ1-6,TRBD1
CASSLYVGREEKLFF,TGTGCCAGCAGCTTATATGTGGGGCGGGAGGAAAAACTGTTTTTT,.,TRBV11-2,TRBJ1-4,.
CASRRRTSGGTDTQYF,TGTGCCAGCAGACGCCGGACTAGCGGGGGGACAGATACGCAGTATTTT,.,TRBV5-6,TRBJ2-3,TRBD2
CASSSNTEAFF,TGTGCCAGCAGCTCGAACACTGAAGCTTTCTTT,.,TRBV5-4,TRBJ1-1,.
CASSIVGRSPTDTQYF,TGTGCCAGTAGTATAGTAGGAAGGTCCCCCACAGATACGCAGTATTTT,.,TRBV19,TRBJ2-3,.
CSVKREGNTGELFF,TGCAGCGTGAAGCGGGAGGGGAACACCGGGGAGCTGTTTTTT,.,TRBV29-1,TRBJ2-2,TRBD2
CASSFQRTLRSEKLFF,TGTGCCAGCAGTTTCCAACGGACGCTACGTTCTGAAAAACTGTTTTTT,.,TRBV27,TRBJ1-4,.
CASRRRTGTNEKLFF,TGTGCCAGTAGGCGCCGGACAGGGACTAATGAAAAACTGTTTTTT,.,TRBV19,TRBJ1-4,TRBD1
CASSGSNQPQHF,TGTGCCAGCAGTGGAAGCAATCAGCCCCAGCATTTT,once,TRBV2,TRBJ1-5,.
CASSVRWNTGELFF,TGTGCCAGCAGCGTCCGGTGGAACACCGGGGAGCTGTTTTTT,.,TRBV9,TRBJ2-2,.
CASSDLQDSLGANVLTF,TGTGCCAGCAGTGATCTACAGGACTCTCTCGGGGCCAACGTCCTGACTTTC,.,TRBV2,TRBJ2-6,.
CASSLVRGSGNTIYF,TGTGCCAGCAGCTTAGTAAGGGGATCTGGAAACACCATATATTTT,.,TRBV11-2,TRBJ1-3,.
CASNAEGSSNEKLFF,TGTGCCAGCAACGCCGAGGGGAGTAGTAATGAAAAACTGTTTTTT,.,TRBV7-9,TRBJ1-4,.
CASSLGGTGSSGNTIYF,TGTGCCAGCAGCTTAGGGGGAACAGGGTCTTCCGGAAACACCATATATTTT,.,TRBV7-8,TRBJ1-3,.
CASSRGVGRGRELFF,TGTGCCAGCAGTCGAGGGGTGGGAAGGGGCCGGGAGCTGTTTTTT,.,TRBV2,TRBJ2-2,.
CASSYSYEIGYTF,TGTGCCAGCAGTTACTCGTATGAAATAGGCTACACCTTC,.,TRBV6-5,TRBJ1-2,.
CASSHRTGTVYGYTF,TGCGCCAGCAGCCATAGAACCGGGACAGTCTATGGCTACACCTTC,.,TRBV4-3,TRBJ1-2,TRBD1
CASSRDRYGYTF,TGTGCCAGCAGCCGGGACCGCTATGGCTACACCTTC,.,TRBV7-9,TRBJ1-2,.
CASSTGTAGTEAFF,TGTGCCAGCAGCACCGGAACCGCCGGCACTGAAGCTTTCTTT,.,TRBV5-8,TRBJ1-1,.